This T cell receptor (beta chain) was sequenced during a study of persistence of HIV-infected CD4 T cells. Turning to the study itself: A larger, less memory-rich fraction responded to anti-CD3/anti-CD28 beads than to antigen.

As concerns this clone: The antigen remains undetermined.

Deletions cut 3 bases from V and 4 bases from J, with 6 bases between. The CDR3 runs 12 residues. This was the immunoSEQ version 4 assay in survey mode. Template was genomic DNA at about 10 ng/uL, with up to 1 ug used per sample. TCRdb's copy holds only in-frame clones and misses some; the assay was immunoSEQ multiplex PCR. The repertoire includes roughly 48,000 clones, less than 90% of them detected once, and roughly 0.46% sits in the top ten. Cells were stimulated nonspecifically with anti-CD3/anti-CD28 magnetic beads. CD4+ T cells upregulating both CD40 ligand and CD69 were sorted as responding cells. Donors were HIV-1-infected adults who began suppressive ART during chronic infection.

V is TRBV12-3 or TRBV12-4 and J is TRBJ1-1; unclear D gene. This clonotype originated in an adult woman with HIV who was CMV-seropositive. Sample: CD4+ T cells sorted from PBMCs after roughly 18-hour stimulation, taken from a patient who received antiretroviral therapy. The CDR3 nucleotides read TGTGCCAGCAGTTTGACGGGCACTGAAGCTTTCTTT. Residues: CASSLTGTEAFF.